Listed here are 26 T cell receptor beta chains from one sample, sequenced in a study of cytomegalovirus exposure and HLA in healthy donors. The PCR employed 60 Vbeta primers together with 13 Jbeta primers. Some clones are missing from TCRdb's copy, which holds only in-frame ones; the method was immunoSEQ multiplex PCR. The sample yields over 90,000 clones, roughly 74% seen once. The sequenced material came from PBMCs. Receptor source: a woman between 65 and 79 years old in good health and CMV-seropositive.

The rearrangement links TRBV5-1 to TRBJ2-3; 7 positions agree with TRBD2. J was trimmed by 3 bases and V by 4 bases; bases with no gene match: 8. CDR1 and CDR2 (germline): SGHRS, YFSETQ. The CDR3 is 15 residues long. CDR3 protein: CASSLGGDRTDTQYF. The DNA for the CDR3 is TGCGCCAGCAGCCTGGGGGGGGATCGAACAGATACGCAGTATTTT.

This clone has just a few counts. The chain has TRBV15 and TRBJ2-7, with 8 positions matching TRBD2. Germline lookup yields CDR1 LNHNV and CDR2 YYDKDF (reference sequence). The ends lost 3 bases at V and 0 bases at J; junction bases unmatched: 16. The CDR3 loop spans 19 amino acids. The CDR3 is CATSSDKWVEREFSYEQYF. CDR3 bases: TGTGCCACCAGCAGCGACAAGTGGGTAGAGCGGGAGTTCTCCTACGAGCAGTACTTC.

The chain recombines TRBV4-1 with TRBJ2-3; possible D gene TRBD1, 5 bases. V lost 4 bases and J 2 bases, leaving 13 bases between the germline ends. This CDR3 spans 15 amino acids. The V gene's germline CDR1 is MGHRA and CDR2 YSYEKL. CDR3 bases: TGCGCCAGCAGCCGCCCAGGGTCGTCCACAGATACGCAGTATTTT. Translated, it gives CASSRPGSSTDTQYF.

The chain uses TRBV6-5 and TRBJ2-1; weak D call: TRBD1 (6 bases). CDR1 is MNHEY, CDR2 SVGAGI, per germline. V was pared by 6 bases and J by 9 bases, with 21 bases between. The CDR3 has 15 amino acids. The CDR3 spells CASRLMRDILGEQFF. Here the CDR3 DNA reads TGTGCCAGCAGACTCATGAGGGACATCTTGGGTGAGCAGTTCTTC.

The chain is built from TRBV29-1 and TRBJ2-5; 7 bases are shared with TRBD1. This CDR3 spans 13 amino acids. CDR1 SQVTM and CDR2 ANQGSEA come from the germline V gene. V lost 6 bases and J lost 1; bases outside the gene matches: 5. The CDR3 DNA reads TGCAGCGTAGAGGGACAGATCCAAGAGACCCAGTACTTC. It translates to CSVEGQIQETQYF.

This clone was detected only a few times. This chain joins TRBV28 and TRBJ1-4; 7 nucleotides align to TRBD1. The CDR3 extends over 16 amino acids. Germline CDR1 MDHEN, CDR2 SYDVKM. V was pared by 6 bases and J by 4 bases, with 11 bases of the junction left unmatched. CDR3 coding DNA: TGTGCCAGCAGGCTTACAGGGGCGGGTTTTAATGAAAAACTGTTTTTT. Protein sequence: CASRLTGAGFNEKLFF. The entire variable domain, with the rest obtained from reference TRBV28 and TRBJ1-4, is as follows: DVKVTQSSRYLVKRTGEKVFLECVQDMDHENMFWYRQDPGLGLRLIYFSYDVKMKEKGDIPEGYSVSREKKERFSLILESASTNQTSMYLCASRLTGAGFNEKLFFGSGTQLSVL.

The chain links TRBV2 to TRBJ2-1; possible D gene TRBD1, 5 bases. V lost 8 bases to trimming and J lost 0 bases, with 11 bases between them. CDR1 SNHLY and CDR2 FYNNEI come from the germline V gene. CDR3 size: 14 residues. CDR3 nucleotides: TGTGCCAGCGTCAGGGAACGCTCCTACAATGAGCAGTTCTTC. Residues: CASVRERSYNEQFF.

This chain links TRBV6-1 with TRBJ1-4; 7 positions agree with TRBD1. The V gene end was trimmed by 7 bases and the J gene end by 4 bases; junction bases not matched to a gene: 6. The CDR3 totals 14 residues. Germline V gene lookup returns CDR1 MNHNS and CDR2 SASEGT. CDR3: CASTGGQYNEKLFF. DNA for the CDR3: TGTGCCAGCACAGGGGGACAGTATAATGAAAAACTGTTTTTT.

The chain uses TRBV27 and TRBJ1-4; 10 bases match TRBD1. This CDR3 has 15 residues. The V gene's germline CDR1 is MNHEY and CDR2 SMNVEV (reference sequence). V lost 6 bases and J lost 7; bases outside the gene matches: 8. This chain's CDR3 is CASRRQGARTEKLFF. CDR3 nucleotide sequence: TGTGCCAGCAGACGACAGGGGGCTCGGACTGAAAAACTGTTTTTT.

The chain is built from TRBV13 and TRBJ1-5, with D tentatively TRBD1 (5 bases). The CDR3 runs 14 residues. The germline V and J ends were trimmed by 5 bases and 6 bases, with 14 bases remaining between them. The germline gives CDR1 PRHDT, CDR2 FYEKMQ (reference sequence). Written as DNA, the CDR3 is TGTGCCAGCAGCACGGGGGTCAGGACTCAGCCCCAGCATTTT. Translating it yields CASSTGVRTQPQHF.

The chain couples TRBV6-6 to TRBJ1-4; weak D call: TRBD1 (6 bases). Deletions cut 7 bases from V and 3 bases from J, with 15 bases between. The CDR3 spans 15 residues. Germline CDR1 reads MNHNY; CDR2 reads SVGAGI (reference sequence). CDR3 sequence (DNA): TGTGCCAGCACCCACCGCGAGGGGGCTAATGAAAAACTGTTTTTT. Its protein product is CASTHREGANEKLFF.

This clone was recorded only once. The chain uses TRBV7-3 and TRBJ1-4; maybe TRBD1 (6 bases). Germline V lookup: CDR1 SGHTA, CDR2 FQGTGA. V lost 5 bases to trimming and J lost 4 bases, with 17 bases between them. The CDR3 is 16 residues long. The CDR3: CASSNQEGGDNEKLFF. In DNA form, the CDR3 reads TGTGCCAGCAGCAATCAGGAGGGGGGGGATAATGAAAAACTGTTTTTT.

Details on this clone: Compared with germline, one end of the junction differs, possibly owing to a read error. CDR3 sequence (DNA): TGCGCCAGCACCTTGGCCGGGGGTTCTGGAAACACCATATATTTT. This translates into CASTLAGGSGNTIYF. The chain is built from TRBV5-1 and TRBJ1-3, with D possibly matching TRBD1 (5 bases). From germline, CDR1 is SGHRS and CDR2 YFSETQ. The CDR3 is 15 amino acids.

This chain links TRBV28 with TRBJ1-1; TRBD1 matches at 8 bases. The length of the CDR3 is 15 residues. The V segment lost 5 bases and the J segment 4 bases; nucleotides outside the gene matches: 9. Germline lookup yields CDR1 MDHEN and CDR2 SYDVKM. DNA of the CDR3: TGTGCCAGCAGTACGGGAGGACAGGGCCCCACTGAAGCTTTCTTT. This encodes CASSTGGQGPTEAFF.

The rearrangement joins TRBV6-5 to TRBJ1-2; D is possibly TRBD1 (6 bases). With 0 bases removed from V and 8 bases from J, the gap between germline ends came to 13 bases. Germline CDR1 and CDR2: MNHEY and SVGAGI. This CDR3 has 14 amino acids. CDR3 coding DNA: TGTGCCAGCAGTTACTCAACAGGGAACCGAGGCTACACCTTC. This sequence encodes CASSYSTGNRGYTF.

The J gene is TRBJ1-5, the V gene TRBV28; D not certain. CDR3 length: 12 amino acids. The V and J ends lost 5 bases and 11 bases respectively, with 13 bases between them. Germline-derived CDR1 and CDR2 are MDHEN and SYDVKM. CDR3: CASSRRARAQHF. The CDR3 DNA is TGTGCCAGCAGTAGGCGGGCCCGGGCCCAGCATTTT.

This chain uses TRBV14 with TRBJ1-2, with 9 bases aligning to TRBD1. CDR1 is SGHDN and CDR2 is FVKESK in the germline V gene. V shed 2 bases and J 5 bases; nucleotides not matched to a gene: 3. The CDR3 runs 14 residues. This CDR3 reads CASSQTGGGYGYTF. The CDR3 DNA reads TGTGCCAGCAGCCAAACAGGGGGCGGGTATGGCTACACCTTC. Complete variable domain (other parts from reference TRBV14 and TRBJ1-2): EAGVTQFPSHSVIEKGQTVTLRCDPISGHDNLYWYRRVMGKEIKFLLHFVKESKQDESGMPNNRFLAERTGGTYSTLKVQPAELEDSGVYFCASSQTGGGYGYTFGSGTRLTVV.

This clone has only a few counts. The chain carries TRBV6-5 and TRBJ1-5; 9 positions match TRBD1. This CDR3 comprises 14 residues. Germline CDR1 and CDR2: MNHEY and SVGAGI. Trimming took 5 bases from V and 4 from J; bases not matched to a gene: 3. The CDR3 sequence is CASSGQGPNQPQHF. The CDR3 DNA is TGTGCCAGCAGTGGACAGGGGCCAAATCAGCCCCAGCATTTT.

The V gene is TRBV29-1, the J gene TRBJ1-1; 9 nucleotides match TRBD1. Germline V gene sequence: CDR1 SQVTM, CDR2 ANQGSEA. The CDR3 spans 14 residues. V was pared by 8 bases and J by 3 bases, with 10 bases of the junction left unmatched. This chain's CDR3 is CSTYRDRVYTEAFF. The CDR3 DNA sequence: TGCAGCACCTACCGGGACAGGGTTTACACTGAAGCTTTCTTT.

DNA for the CDR3: TGCGCCAGTCAGAGAGGACAGGGGGGGTCCGGGGAGCTGTTTTTT. It codes for CASQRGQGGSGELFF. The chain is built from TRBV5-1 and TRBJ2-2; 10 bases are a match to TRBD1. J gave up 6 bases and V 8 bases, and 10 bases lay outside the gene matches. The CDR3 totals 15 residues. Per the germline V gene, CDR1 is SGHRS and CDR2 is YFSETQ.

This chain connects TRBV6-6 to TRBJ1-4; D is unclear. V lost 7 bases and J 1 base, leaving 10 bases between the germline ends. Per germline, CDR1 MNHNY and CDR2 SVGAGI (reference sequence). The CDR3 runs 14 residues. The CDR3 loop reads CASIQFGTNEKLFF. CDR3 sequence (DNA): TGTGCCAGCATCCAATTCGGAACTAATGAAAAACTGTTTTTT.

This clone was picked up one time. This sequence joins TRBV15 and TRBJ1-2; D is unclear. Per germline, CDR1 LNHNV and CDR2 YYDKDF (reference sequence). V shed 1 base and J shed 2 bases, with 14 bases lying between them. The CDR3 covers 16 residues. The CDR3 loop reads CATSRVQDKVNYGYTF. CDR3 sequence (DNA): TGTGCCACCAGCAGAGTCCAAGACAAGGTGAACTATGGCTACACCTTC.

The J gene is TRBJ1-4, the V gene TRBV19, with unresolved D. This CDR3 is 14 amino acids long. Per germline, CDR1 LNHDA and CDR2 SQIVND (reference sequence). V dropped 6 bases and J dropped 5 bases, with 13 bases sitting between them. This chain's CDR3 is CASSHGRENEKLFF. The CDR3 DNA sequence: TGTGCCAGTAGCCACGGACGGGAGAATGAAAAACTGTTTTTT.

The chain employs TRBV27 and TRBJ2-1; TRBD2 agrees at 10 bases. CDR1 is MNHEY, CDR2 SMNVEV, per germline (reference sequence). J was trimmed by 7 bases and V by 7 bases; bases with no gene match: 13. This CDR3 region has 16 residues. The chain's CDR3 is CASIQRAGGPGNEQFF. The DNA for the CDR3 is TGTGCCAGCATTCAGCGAGCGGGGGGGCCGGGGAATGAGCAGTTCTTC.

This clone has just a few counts. The chain uses TRBV4-3 and TRBJ1-5; 8 nucleotides match TRBD1. CDR1 LGHNA and CDR2 YSLEER come from the germline V gene. This CDR3 has 16 residues. With V trimmed by 1 base and J by 3 bases, 5 bases remained unmatched. The CDR3 sequence: CASSQVTGGPNQPQHF. The CDR3 DNA reads TGCGCCAGCAGCCAAGTCACAGGGGGTCCCAATCAGCCCCAGCATTTT.

J is TRBJ1-1 and V is TRBV11-2; the match to TRBD1 covers 9 bases. V was clipped by 2 bases and J by 11 bases; unmatched bases: 9. The germline gives CDR1 SGHAT, CDR2 FQNNGV. The CDR3 contains 14 residues. The CDR3 spells CASSLPGTGLLAFF. CDR3 in DNA: TGTGCCAGCAGCTTACCCGGGACAGGGCTTTTGGCTTTCTTT.